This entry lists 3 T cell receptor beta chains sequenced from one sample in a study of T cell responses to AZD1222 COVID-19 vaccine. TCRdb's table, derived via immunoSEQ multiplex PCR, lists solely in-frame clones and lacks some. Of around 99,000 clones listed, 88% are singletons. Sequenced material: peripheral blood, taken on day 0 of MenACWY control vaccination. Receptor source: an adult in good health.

The DNA for the CDR3 is TGTGCCAGCAGTGAAGGCCAGGGCCACTATGGCTACACCTTC. This encodes CASSEGQGHYGYTF. J is TRBJ1-2 and V is TRBV6-1; D may be TRBD1 (5 bases). The V and J ends lost 1 base and 3 bases respectively, with 9 bases between them. CDR1 MNHNS and CDR2 SASEGT come from the germline V gene. This CDR3 region has 14 residues.

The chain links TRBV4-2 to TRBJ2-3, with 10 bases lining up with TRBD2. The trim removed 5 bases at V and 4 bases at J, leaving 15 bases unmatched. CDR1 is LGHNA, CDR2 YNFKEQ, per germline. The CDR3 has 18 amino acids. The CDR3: CASSGSGRATEKSDTQYF. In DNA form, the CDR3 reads TGTGCCAGCAGCGGGAGCGGGAGGGCCACAGAGAAGTCAGATACGCAGTATTTT.

The CDR3 reads CASRPQGSAGYGYTF. In nucleotides, the CDR3 is TGTGCCAGCAGACCACAGGGAAGCGCGGGCTATGGCTACACCTTC. The chain has TRBV6-5 and TRBJ1-2; TRBD1 might be the D (6 bases). The CDR3 contains 15 residues. V lost 6 bases, J lost 4 bases, and 18 bases lay in between. Germline lookup yields CDR1 MNHEY and CDR2 SVGAGI.